These T cell receptor beta chains were read from a single sample in a study of CD8+CD57+ T cells in acquired aplastic anemia. One entry per CDR3 protein results from TCRdb running MiXCR on the reads. Among more than 200,000 distinct CDR3 sequences, about half were seen once, and the ten largest hold roughly 21%. Sequencing was carried out using sorted CD4+, CD8+, or CD8+CD57+ T cells (not recorded which) from PBMCs. These receptors were collected from a human donor with aplastic anemia. Each CDR3 is given with its conserved first and last residue. D genes are given only for firm matches. Clone size, where shown, is once, few, many, or a class for clones that have expanded.

size	D	V	length	J	DNA	CDR3
.	.	TRBV9	17	TRBJ2-7	TGTGCCAGCAGACCCGAAGTACGTGGGGGGCGGAGGAACGAGCAGTACTTC	CASRPEVRGGRRNEQYF
.	TRBD2	TRBV2	17	TRBJ2-3	TGTGCCAGCAGTGGTACGGGCGGGGGACGTTTTACAGATACGCAGTATTTT	CASSGTGGGRFTDTQYF
many	TRBD1	TRBV19	15	TRBJ2-3	TGTGCCAGTAGTATACGGGACAGAACCACAGATACGCAGTATTTT	CASSIRDRTTDTQYF
.	.	TRBV6-2/TRBV6-3	14	TRBJ2-6	TGTGCCAGCTTACAGGGTTCTGGGGCCAACGTCCTGACTTTC	CASLQGSGANVLTF
.	TRBD2	TRBV7-2	16	TRBJ2-7	TGTGCCAGCAGCACACAGACTAGCGGGGGGATCTACGAGCAGTACTTC	CASSTQTSGGIYEQYF
many	.	TRBV6-5	14	TRBJ2-7	TGTGCCAGCAGTTACCATGGGCCCGGCAGCGAGCAGTACTTC	CASSYHGPGSEQYF
many	TRBD1	TRBV20-1	22	TRBJ2-2	TGCAGTGCTAGAGATGCTTACCGATGGGACAGGGGTTCGCGATCGAACACCGGGGAGCTGTTTTTT	CSARDAYRWDRGSRSNTGELFF
many	.	TRBV12-3/TRBV12-4	14	TRBJ1-2	TGTGCCAGCAGTCCCCCGGCGCCCAACTATGGCTACACCTTC	CASSPPAPNYGYTF
.	TRBD2	TRBV6-4	15	TRBJ2-3	TGTGCCAGCAGTGCGCTAGCGGGGGGAGTGGATACGCAGTATTTT	CASSALAGGVDTQYF
.	.	TRBV20-1	13	TRBJ2-1	TGCAGTGCTAGACGGCAGGGGAGGAATGAGCAGTTCTTC	CSARRQGRNEQFF
.	TRBD2	TRBV28	15	TRBJ2-7	TGTGCCAGCAGTTTATGGGCTAGCGGGGCCTACGAGCAGTACTTC	CASSLWASGAYEQYF
.	.	TRBV29-1	15	TRBJ1-1	TGCAGCGTTGGTCCGGGCTGGGGAATGAACACTGAAGCTTTCTTT	CSVGPGWGMNTEAFF
many	TRBD1	TRBV20-1	16	TRBJ2-5	TGCAGTGCTACTAGGAGACAGGGACGTGCTCAAGAGACCCAGTACTTC	CSATRRQGRAQETQYF
many	.	TRBV20-1	15	TRBJ2-1	TGCAGTGCTAGTGTCGGGACGAGCTCCTACAATGAGCAGTTCTTC	CSASVGTSSYNEQFF
.	TRBD1	TRBV4-1	19	TRBJ1-5	TGCGCCAGCAGCCAAGATCCGGCAGGGGGAACCCGACGCAATCAGCCCCAGCATTTT	CASSQDPAGGTRRNQPQHF
many	.	TRBV20-1	15	TRBJ1-6	TGCAGTGCTCCTGGGGTTCAGGGGCTAGCCTCACCCCTCCACTTT	CSAPGVQGLASPLHF
many	TRBD1	TRBV20-1	14	TRBJ2-1	TGCAGTGCTCAAAGACAGGGGGTTTACAATGAGCAGTTCTTC	CSAQRQGVYNEQFF
.	TRBD1	TRBV20-1	15	TRBJ2-2	TGCAGTGCTAGAGGGGACAGACCGAACACCGGGGAGCTGTTTTTT	CSARGDRPNTGELFF